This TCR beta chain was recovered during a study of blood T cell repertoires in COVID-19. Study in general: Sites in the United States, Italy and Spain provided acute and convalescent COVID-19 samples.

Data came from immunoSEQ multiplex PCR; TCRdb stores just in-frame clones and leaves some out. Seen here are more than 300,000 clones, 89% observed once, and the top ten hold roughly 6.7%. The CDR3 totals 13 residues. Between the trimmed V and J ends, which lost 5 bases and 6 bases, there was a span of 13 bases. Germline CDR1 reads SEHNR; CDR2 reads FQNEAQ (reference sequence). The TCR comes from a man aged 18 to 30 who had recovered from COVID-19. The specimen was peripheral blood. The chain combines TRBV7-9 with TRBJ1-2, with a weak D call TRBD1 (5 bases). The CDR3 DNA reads TGTGCCAGCAGCCTAACCGGGGGAGATGGCTACACCTTC. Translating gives CASSLTGGDGYTF. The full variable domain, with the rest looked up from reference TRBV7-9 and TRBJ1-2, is DTGVSQNPRHKITKRGQNVTFRCDPISEHNRLYWYRQTLGQGPEFLTYFQNEAQLEKSRLLSDRFSAERPKGSFSTLEIQRTEQGDSAMYLCASSLTGGDGYTFGSGTRLTVV.